These 20 T cell receptor beta chains were sequenced from one sample in a study of STAT5B mutations in CD4+ large granular lymphocyte leukemia. TCRdb keeps only in-frame clones here, not all; method: immunoSEQ multiplex PCR. The sample lists tens of thousands of clones, roughly 76% occurring once. Specimen: CD4+ T cells from blood buffy coats. These receptors came from a human donor in good health.

The gene calls are TRBV11-3 and TRBJ1-2, with D perhaps TRBD1 (5 bases). This CDR3 comprises 13 residues. Trimming removed 1 base at V and 8 bases at J, with 11 bases between. The germline gives CDR1 SGHNT, CDR2 YENEEA. The CDR3 spells CASSLGPQGGYTF. The CDR3 region has the DNA TGTGCCAGCAGCTTAGGACCCCAGGGAGGCTACACCTTC.

This clone was recorded only once. The CDR3 nucleotides read TGTGCCAGCAGCTTGGGGACAGGGAAAGAGACCCAGTACTTC. Translation gives CASSLGTGKETQYF. This rearrangement joins TRBV5-8 to TRBJ2-5; the match to TRBD1 covers 8 bases. Looked up from germline, CDR1 is SGHTS and CDR2 is YDEGEE. The V segment lost 0 bases and the J segment 3 bases; nucleotides outside the gene matches: 1. The CDR3 runs 14 residues.

The V call is TRBV10-2, the J call TRBJ2-1; D might be TRBD1 or TRBD2, each matching 6 bases. The CDR3 runs to 15 residues. The germline V gene has CDR1 WSHSY and CDR2 SAAADI. V was shortened by 6 bases and J by 3 bases, with 15 bases between the two germline ends. CDR3 sequence reads: CASRGLGGGYNEQFF. In DNA, the CDR3 is TGCGCCAGCAGGGGGCTAGGGGGAGGCTACAATGAGCAGTTCTTC.

The chain recombines TRBV10-3 with TRBJ2-7, with 11 bases matching TRBD2. CDR1 is ENHRY and CDR2 is SYGVKD in the germline V gene. V lost 5 bases to trimming and J lost 2 bases; unmatched junction nucleotides: 5. This CDR3 has 15 residues. CDR3 sequence (DNA): TGTGCCATCAGTCCCGGGACTAGCGGAACCTACGAGCAGTACTTC. It translates to CAISPGTSGTYEQYF.

V usage is TRBV7-9 and J usage is TRBJ2-1; no firm D call. The V gene lost 5 bases and the J gene lost 10 bases, with 9 bases spanning the gap. From germline, CDR1 is SEHNR and CDR2 FQNEAQ (reference sequence). The CDR3 runs to 11 residues. For the CDR3, the DNA is TGTGCCAGCAGCCCGCTGATGGAGCAGTTCTTC. It is translated as CASSPLMEQFF.

This clone was counted once. The gene calls are TRBV6-5 and TRBJ1-1; possible D gene TRBD1, 5 bases. V was shortened by 6 bases and J by 0 bases, with 11 bases between the two germline ends. CDR1 is MNHEY and CDR2 is SVGAGI in the germline V gene. This CDR3 spans 14 amino acids. The CDR3 DNA reads TGTGCCAGCAGGGGCAGGGTCCTGAACACTGAAGCTTTCTTT. It translates to CASRGRVLNTEAFF.

The gene calls are TRBV6-6 and TRBJ1-2; D gene unclear. Germline CDR1 reads MNHNY; CDR2 reads SVGAGI (reference sequence). Between the trimmed V and J ends, which lost 6 bases and 4 bases, there was a span of 6 bases. This CDR3 region has 11 residues. CDR3 DNA: TGTGCCAGCAGAGTCAGCTATGGCTACACCTTC. Translation gives CASRVSYGYTF.

J is TRBJ2-3 and V is TRBV10-3; TRBD2 agrees at 7 bases. The CDR3 consists of 17 residues. The germline V gene has CDR1 ENHRY and CDR2 SYGVKD. V was pared by 0 bases and J by 3 bases, with 9 bases of the junction left unmatched. The CDR3 loop reads CAISESDGGGGTDTQYF. The CDR3 region has the DNA TGTGCCATCAGTGAGTCCGACGGTGGGGGAGGGACAGATACGCAGTATTTT.

This rearrangement joins TRBV6-1 to TRBJ2-3; 12 bases line up with TRBD2. The CDR3 sequence is 18 residues long. The germline V gene encodes CDR1 MNHNS and CDR2 SASEGT. With V trimmed by 1 base and J by 0 bases, 5 bases remained unmatched. The CDR3 loop is CASSEGTSGISSTDTQYF. Here the CDR3 DNA reads TGTGCCAGCAGTGAAGGGACTAGCGGGATATCTAGCACAGATACGCAGTATTTT.

A single count supports this clone. This rearrangement joins TRBV30 to TRBJ1-2, with D maybe TRBD1 (5 bases). V lost 2 bases and J 0 bases, leaving 13 bases between the germline ends. The CDR3 has 15 residues. The germline gives CDR1 GTSNPN, CDR2 SVGIG (reference sequence). Here the CDR3 reads CAWSRAGGSNYGYTF. The DNA of the CDR3 is TGTGCCTGGAGTAGGGCCGGGGGATCTAACTATGGCTACACCTTC.

The J gene is TRBJ2-1, the V gene TRBV5-1; 9 bases are shared with TRBD2. The CDR3 length is 15 residues. Germline CDR1 reads SGHRS; CDR2 reads YFSETQ. V dropped 4 bases and J dropped 5; count of bases not matched to a gene: 7. CDR3 residues: CASSRGGGRDNEQFF. The CDR3 DNA reads as TGCGCCAGCAGCCGAGGGGGCGGGAGGGACAATGAGCAGTTCTTC.

The rearrangement joins TRBV27 to TRBJ2-3, with D perhaps matching TRBD1 or TRBD2 (6 bases each). This CDR3 region has 17 residues. Trimming cost V 2 bases and J 3 bases, with 18 bases left between them. Germline V gene lookup returns CDR1 MNHEY and CDR2 SMNVEV (reference sequence). As DNA, the CDR3 is TGTGCCAGCAGTTTAAAGGTCGGAGGGGGGAATACAGATACGCAGTATTTT. It specifies CASSLKVGGGNTDTQYF.

This clone was detected only once. The chain has TRBV19 and TRBJ1-3; D gene uncertain. CDR3 size: 14 residues. Germline V gene sequence: CDR1 LNHDA, CDR2 SQIVND (reference sequence). Between the trimmed V and J ends, which lost 6 bases and 3 bases, there was a span of 12 bases. CDR3 in DNA: TGTGCCAGTAGCCGCGAAGTAAATGGAAACACCATATATTTT. Residues: CASSREVNGNTIYF.

The sample holds a few counts of this clone. V gene TRBV6-6 combines with J gene TRBJ1-3, with 7 bases fitting TRBD1. Germline CDR1 and CDR2: MNHNY and SVGAGI (reference sequence). The ends lost 6 bases at V and 4 bases at J; junction bases unmatched: 12. CDR3 length: 16 amino acids. CDR3 residues: CASSSLRQGRGNTIYF. CDR3 DNA sequence: TGTGCCAGCAGCTCCCTAAGACAGGGCCGGGGAAACACCATATATTTT.

This chain joins TRBV10-2 and TRBJ2-7, with D possibly called TRBD1 or TRBD2 (7 bases each). Trimming cost V 7 bases and J 4 bases, with 11 bases left between them. The CDR3 runs 12 residues. CDR1 is WSHSY, CDR2 SAAADI, per germline. In DNA form, the CDR3 reads TGCGCCAGCAACCAGGGGGGGTACGAGCAGTACTTC. Residues: CASNQGGYEQYF.

The gene calls are TRBV30 and TRBJ1-4; 9 positions match TRBD1. The germline V gene has CDR1 GTSNPN and CDR2 SVGIG (reference sequence). The CDR3 is 12 amino acids. The junction had 5 bases not matched to a gene; V was cut back by 7 bases and J by 8 bases. CDR3 in amino acids: CALDRGEEKLFF. The CDR3 DNA is TGTGCCTTGGACAGGGGAGAGGAAAAACTGTTTTTT.

This clone was seen more than once but under ten times. The chain uses TRBV18 and TRBJ1-1, with 8 bases identical to TRBD1. The CDR3 is 14 amino acids. The V segment lost 3 bases and the J segment 3 bases; nucleotides outside the gene matches: 3. Germline V lookup: CDR1 KGHSH, CDR2 LQKENI. The CDR3 nucleotides are TGTGCCAGCTCACCTCAACAGGGGGACACTGAAGCTTTCTTT. It is translated as CASSPQQGDTEAFF.

The chain links TRBV10-2 to TRBJ2-7, with D perhaps being TRBD1 or TRBD2 (5 bases each). Germline V gene sequence: CDR1 WSHSY, CDR2 SAAADI. Trimming pared 2 bases from V and 2 bases from J, leaving 16 bases between. The CDR3 runs 16 residues. The CDR3 is CASSEGGVTLPYEQYF. The CDR3 nucleotides read TGCGCCAGCAGTGAGGGGGGAGTTACCTTGCCCTACGAGCAGTACTTC.

This clone came up a few times. The chain uses TRBV18 and TRBJ1-1; a possible D gene is TRBD1 (5 bases). Germline V gene sequence: CDR1 KGHSH, CDR2 LQKENI. CDR3 length: 14 residues. Trimming took 3 bases from V and 3 from J, leaving 11 bases between them. This chain's CDR3 is CASSPGLDYTEAFF. The CDR3 DNA reads TGTGCCAGCTCACCGGGACTGGATTACACTGAAGCTTTCTTT.

This clone was seen once. The CDR3 region is CASSPEAVSYEQYF. CDR3 bases: TGTGCCAGCAGCCCCGAAGCGGTTTCCTACGAGCAGTACTTC. The chain links TRBV7-2 to TRBJ2-7, with D possibly TRBD2 on 5 matching bases. V was trimmed by 5 bases and J by 1 base, leaving 12 bases between them. This CDR3 has 14 residues. CDR1 is SGHTA and CDR2 is FQGNSA in the germline V gene.